The entry below describes one T cell receptor (beta chain). Its antigen is not known. This entry comes from a study of T cell responses to AZD1222 COVID-19 vaccine. Findings and caveats of the study: Clonal diversity may have been underestimated, and the donors were mostly white British, with more females than males. Researchers report vaccine-associated CD4 TCRs spanning spike, with dominance at 160-218 and 743-854. Nearly half of unique spike-specific TCRs reportedly avoided B.1.351 and B.1.1.7 mutated regions.

Assay: immunoSEQ multiplex PCR; the TCRdb copy retains only in-frame clones and omits some. Altogether around 150,000 clones are present, approximately 85% being singletons, with the ten largest covering around 8%. With 2 bases clipped from V and 4 bases from J, the junction kept 2 bases outside the gene matches. There are 15 residues in the CDR3. The germline V gene has CDR1 SGHVS and CDR2 FQNEAQ. Here the sequenced sample was peripheral blood, taken 28 days after the second dose of the MenACWY control vaccine. The rearrangement uses TRBV7-8 and TRBJ2-1; 10 bases match TRBD2. This receptor was taken from an adult who received the MenACWY meningococcal vaccine as a control. The DNA for the CDR3 is TGTGCCAGCAGCTTACTAGCGGGGGATTACAATGAGCAGTTCTTC. Its translation is CASSLLAGDYNEQFF.